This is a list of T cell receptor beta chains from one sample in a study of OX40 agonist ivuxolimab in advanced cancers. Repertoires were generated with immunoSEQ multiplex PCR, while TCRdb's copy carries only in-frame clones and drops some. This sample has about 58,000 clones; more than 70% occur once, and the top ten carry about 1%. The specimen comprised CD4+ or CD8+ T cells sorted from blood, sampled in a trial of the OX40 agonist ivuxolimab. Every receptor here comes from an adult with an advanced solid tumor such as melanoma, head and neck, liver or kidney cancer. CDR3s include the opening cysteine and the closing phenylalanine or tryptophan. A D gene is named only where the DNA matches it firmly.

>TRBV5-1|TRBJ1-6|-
CASSPGHEGSPLHF
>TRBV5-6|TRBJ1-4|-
CASSPSLFNEKLFF
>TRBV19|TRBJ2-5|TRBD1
CASSVRPGTGVYETQYF
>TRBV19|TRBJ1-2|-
CASSPNTAPNYGYTF
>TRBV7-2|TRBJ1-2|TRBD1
CASSSGTGVYGYTF
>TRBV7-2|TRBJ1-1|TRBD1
CASSREGGQGRAEAFF
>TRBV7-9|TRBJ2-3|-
CASSLSLTTDTQYF
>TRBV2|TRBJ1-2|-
CASSGDLGGYTF
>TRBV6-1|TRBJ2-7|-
CASSGGGGEQYF
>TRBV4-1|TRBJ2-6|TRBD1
CASSLGQGLSGANVLTF
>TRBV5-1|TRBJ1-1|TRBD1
CASSTGTEMNTEAFF
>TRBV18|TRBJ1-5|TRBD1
CASSPGQGTSNQPQHF
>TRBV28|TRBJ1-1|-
CASSSPGPTEAFF
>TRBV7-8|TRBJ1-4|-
CASSMYDGGAEKLFF
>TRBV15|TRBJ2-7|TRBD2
CATSRASGGASEQYF
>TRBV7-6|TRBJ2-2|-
CASSRVSTGELFF
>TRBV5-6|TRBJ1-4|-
CASSKKSGATNEKLFF
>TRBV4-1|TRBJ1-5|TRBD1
CASSPTTGPRNQPQHF
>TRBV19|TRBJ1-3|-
CASSIDSRTGNTIYF
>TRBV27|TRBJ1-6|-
CASSPGQPKWSPLHF
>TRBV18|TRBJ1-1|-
CASSPVGNTEAFF
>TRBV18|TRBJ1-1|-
CASSPWIASGAFF
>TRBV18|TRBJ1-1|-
CASSPVTGNTEAFF
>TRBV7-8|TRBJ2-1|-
CASSLFYEQFF
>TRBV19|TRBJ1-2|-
CASSLELYYGYTF
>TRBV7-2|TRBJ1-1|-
CASSLVTEAFF
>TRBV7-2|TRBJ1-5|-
CASSLGGGFNQPQHF
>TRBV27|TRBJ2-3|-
CASSLSRGLTDTQYF
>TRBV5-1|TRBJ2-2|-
CASSPNGRVLGELFF
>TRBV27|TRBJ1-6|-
CASSLSGWGAPLHF
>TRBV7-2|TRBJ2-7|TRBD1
CASSPRDRGTYEQYF
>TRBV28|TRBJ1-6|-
CASSTGATGKYNSPLHF